This TCR beta chain was documented in a study of breast tumors, draining lymph nodes, adjacent tissues. Points from the study as a whole: Tumor TCR diversity was below lymph nodes but above nontumor tissue. Data fit most tumor T cells coming from lymph node, expanding in tumor. Data only fit, rather than demonstrated, lymph node origin of most tumor T cells. Compared with basal-like, luminal-like tumors shared significantly more repertoire with nontumor tissue.

TCRdb analysed the multiplex PCR reads with MiXCR anew, one entry per CDR3 protein. The table has more than 200,000 distinct CDR3 sequences, roughly 32% seen once. This clonotype was detected ten times or more. Its antigen is unknown. Samples came from axillary lymph nodes draining the breast cancer. Per the germline V gene, CDR1 is SGHNT and CDR2 is YENEEA. Trimming removed 1 base at V and 6 bases at J, with 19 bases between. The CDR3 has 17 residues. The chain is built from TRBV11-3 and TRBJ2-1, with D possibly matching TRBD2 (6 bases). Sequences were obtained from axillary lymph node tissue. The source of this sequence is a female donor with breast cancer. Some clones in this sample may be carry-over from other donors' samples. CDR3 loop: CASSLGRTNGDSNEQFF. CDR3 DNA sequence: TGTGCCAGCAGCTTAGGGCGGACTAACGGGGATTCCAATGAGCAGTTCTTC.